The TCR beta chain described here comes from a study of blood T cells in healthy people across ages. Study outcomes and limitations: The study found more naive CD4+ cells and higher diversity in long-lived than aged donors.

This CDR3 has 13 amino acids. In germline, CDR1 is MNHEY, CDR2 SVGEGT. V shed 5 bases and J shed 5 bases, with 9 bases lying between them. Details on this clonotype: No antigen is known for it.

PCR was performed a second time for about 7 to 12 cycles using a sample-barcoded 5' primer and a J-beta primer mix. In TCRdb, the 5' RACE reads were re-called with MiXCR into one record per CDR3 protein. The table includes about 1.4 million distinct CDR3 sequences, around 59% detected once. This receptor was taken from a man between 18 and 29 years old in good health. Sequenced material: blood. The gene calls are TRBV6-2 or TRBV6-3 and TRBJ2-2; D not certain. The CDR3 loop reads CASSIGETGELFF. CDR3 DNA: TGTGCCAGCAGTATAGGTGAAACCGGGGAGCTGTTTTTT.